This TCR beta chain was sequenced in a study of OX40 agonist ivuxolimab in advanced cancers. Per the germline V gene, CDR1 is ENHRY and CDR2 is SYGVKD. V lost 3 bases and J lost 11; bases outside the gene matches: 14. The CDR3 is made up of 15 amino acids. TCRdb's copy holds only in-frame clones and misses some; the assay was immunoSEQ multiplex PCR. The sample carries about 77,000 clones, 81% recorded once. The chain carries TRBV10-3 and TRBJ2-5; TRBD2 matches 8 bases. This material consisted of CD4+ or CD8+ T cells sorted from blood, taken in a trial of the OX40 agonist ivuxolimab. This clonotype was obtained from an adult with an advanced solid tumor such as melanoma, head and neck, liver or kidney cancer. The CDR3 nucleotides read TGTGCCATCAGTGACTCAACTAGCGGCGGGGGAGAGCAGTACTTC. Amino acid sequence: CAISDSTSGGGEQYF.